Listed below are T cell receptor beta chains from one sample, sequenced in a study of Ad26.COV2.S vaccination and SARS-CoV-2 variants. The table came from immunoSEQ multiplex PCR; TCRdb's copy has only in-frame clones and leaves some out. The sample holds approximately 460,000 clones; approximately 90% are singletons and the top ten take roughly 1.7%. Specimen: peripheral blood, collected in a trial of Ad26.COV2.S vaccine versus placebo. The receptor source for this set is a person aged 18-60 years who received the Ad26.COV2.S COVID-19 vaccine or a placebo. Both conserved end residues are part of each CDR3.

v_call	j_call	cdr3_aa
TRBV19	TRBJ2-7	CATSVPSGGKDEQYF
TRBV14	TRBJ2-2	CASSQHTGTGELFF
TRBV9	TRBJ1-3	CASSAVESSGNTIYF
TRBV9	TRBJ1-1	CASSVGIAGHLNTEAFF
TRBV28	TRBJ1-2	CASSLREGGYTF
TRBV5-1	TRBJ1-1	CASSSPPGQGWGMVNTEAFF
TRBV7-2	TRBJ1-5	CASSLAGGAGQPQHF
TRBV6-6	TRBJ2-1	CASSSSDRGKTNEQFF
TRBV4-1	TRBJ1-4	CASSLGQGLPNEKLFF
TRBV6-2/TRBV6-3	TRBJ1-5	CASSYSGPSNQPQHF
TRBV2	TRBJ1-4	CASSDNLNEKLFF
TRBV2	TRBJ1-5	CASKGHGKQPQHF
TRBV14	TRBJ2-2	CASSQNRDSYLTGELFF
TRBV4-1	TRBJ2-7	CASSPVGLAGVVAYEQYF
TRBV27	TRBJ2-3	CASSPGPPDTQYF
TRBV6-2/TRBV6-3	TRBJ2-7	CASSTGTSGSYEQYF
TRBV3-1/TRBV3-2	TRBJ2-5	CASSQAKWGETQYF
TRBV6-5	TRBJ1-5	CASSHRENQPQHF
TRBV6-6	TRBJ2-1	CASSYGGEQFF
TRBV10-2	TRBJ1-1	CASRGQPNTEAFF
TRBV3-1/TRBV3-2	TRBJ2-1	CASSQISNEQFF
TRBV19	TRBJ1-5	CASSIGPVNQPQHF
TRBV5-1	TRBJ1-6	CASRYGTGEDNSPLHF
TRBV19	TRBJ2-2	CATRGRAYGTGELFF
TRBV4-1	TRBJ1-4	CASSNRDRNEKLFF
TRBV6-1	TRBJ2-1	CASSDWQGAGNEQFF
TRBV7-8	TRBJ2-1	CASRPDRLADNEQFF
TRBV10-2	TRBJ1-5	CASSDGQSNSNQPQHF
TRBV2	TRBJ2-1	CASRETSGQHNEQFF
TRBV19	TRBJ2-7	CASSIDGRAGEQYF
TRBV3-1/TRBV3-2	TRBJ1-5	CASSQGGDPYQPQHF
TRBV27	TRBJ2-2	CASSSGHRTGELFF
TRBV9	TRBJ2-5	CASSVGSFPSRETQYF
TRBV6-1	TRBJ1-3	CASSENSLLTGNTIYF
TRBV18	TRBJ1-1	CASSPPGTGGSGTEAFF
TRBV7-2	TRBJ2-7	CASSTRQGANYEQYF
TRBV5-4	TRBJ2-1	CASSSTPNEQFF
TRBV7-9	TRBJ1-2	CASSLGRYYGYTF
TRBV2	TRBJ2-2	CASRPGQGRLGELFF
TRBV3-1/TRBV3-2	TRBJ2-1	CASSQEGLGVVQFF
TRBV28	TRBJ1-5	CASSSGFVGPQHF
TRBV14	TRBJ2-6	CASSQRRGANVLTF
TRBV2	TRBJ2-5	CASSQSGVWETQYF
TRBV29-1	TRBJ2-1	CSVVLVIINEQFF
TRBV28	TRBJ2-3	CASRRTGADTQYF
TRBV7-9	TRBJ2-1	CASSPRGVAGGWYNEQFF
TRBV14	TRBJ1-1	CASSLIPGSNTEAFF
TRBV6-5	TRBJ2-7	CASSSTSGSPYEQYF
TRBV30	TRBJ2-7	CALGLTGVEQYF
TRBV11-2	TRBJ2-3	CASSGQLAGERYSTDTQYF